This T cell receptor (beta chain) was sequenced during a study of CD8 T cells in ankylosing spondylitis listed by TCRdb under 2017. Broadly, across the study: The study profiled T cell receptor beta repertoires in healthy donors and ankylosing spondylitis patients to find disease-linked TCR variants. The whole study cohort included some 100 healthy donors and 20 to 25 ankylosing spondylitis patients. Peripheral blood samples were taken, and synovial fluid was additionally collected from ankylosing spondylitis patients.

Summary of the overall study and its limitations: A CD8+ phenotype was shown by the disease-linked clones, which were found at relatively low frequencies in peripheral blood. Some motif variants had previously been reported in the synovial fluid and blood of reactive arthritis patients, which suggests shared mechanisms of disease initiation. According to the report, matched synovial fluid samples from ankylosing spondylitis patients were significantly enriched for the disease-linked clones. Blood from ankylosing spondylitis patients appeared to be characterized by a TCR beta motif composed of eight or nine highly homologous amino acid variants.

The sample was run on an Illumina HiSeq 2500. TCR beta libraries were prepared by quantitative 5'-RACE with molecular barcodes. In the original analysis: To identify disease-linked TCR variants, a new computational method was used, one built on a probabilistic model of VDJ rearrangement. The public reads were reprocessed in TCRdb via fastp at Q25 and MiXCR, keeping in-frame beta chains. For every CDR3 protein sequence, its rows merge into one entry that carries the most common genes and DNA. TCRdb assigned the V and J calls; the authors' analysis was not used. The table for this sample lists over 450,000 distinct CDR3 sequences; 9.5% to 15% of them were counted only once. Clones ranked in the top ten supply 6.5% to 7% of the sample. Only a few counts were recorded for this clonotype. Which antigen it targets is not known. Base qualities were left out, and no much larger clone turns up one base away.

The CDR3 runs 14 residues from the cysteine to the phenylalanine. This entry keeps only the CDR3 DNA: 42 bases, framed from base 1. The germline V gene encodes CDR1 SQVTM and CDR2 ANQGSEA. Relative to germline, V is missing 6 bases and J is missing 9 bases, with 12 bases of the junction outside any gene match. The sequenced sample consisted of blood, either unsorted or a sorted T cell fraction (not recorded which). The receptor comes from a male donor with ankylosing spondylitis. The V and J segments used are TRBV29-1 and TRBJ2-1, with 9 junctional bases fitting TRBD1. The DNA sequence is as follows: TGCAGCGTCGAGGGGGGACAGGGAAAGGGTGAGCAGTTCTTC. It is translated as CSVEGGQGKGEQFF.